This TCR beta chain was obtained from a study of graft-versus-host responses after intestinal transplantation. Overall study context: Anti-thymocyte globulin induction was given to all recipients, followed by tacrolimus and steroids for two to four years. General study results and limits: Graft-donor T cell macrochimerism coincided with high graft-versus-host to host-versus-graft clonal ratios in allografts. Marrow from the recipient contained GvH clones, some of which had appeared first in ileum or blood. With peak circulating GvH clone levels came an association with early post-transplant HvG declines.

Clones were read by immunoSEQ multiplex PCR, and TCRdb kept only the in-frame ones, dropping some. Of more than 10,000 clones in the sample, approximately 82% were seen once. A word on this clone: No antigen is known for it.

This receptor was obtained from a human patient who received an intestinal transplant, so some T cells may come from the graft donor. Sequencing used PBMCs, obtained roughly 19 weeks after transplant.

CDR3 in DNA: TGCGCCAGCACCTCCGGGCAAGTAACCTATAATTCACCCCTCCACTTT. It translates to CASTSGQVTYNSPLHF. J is TRBJ1-6 and V is TRBV5-1; D not certain. The CDR3 sequence is 16 residues long. CDR1 is SGHRS, CDR2 YFSETQ, per germline. The V end was cut by 6 bases, the J end by 2 bases, with 15 bases between.